These 9 T cell receptor beta chains were all obtained from the same sample, sequenced in a study of blood T cell repertoires in COVID-19. Measured with immunoSEQ multiplex PCR; TCRdb has only the in-frame clones, and not every one. The sample shows 200,000 to 300,000 clones, around 88% of them seen only once. Sequencing was performed on peripheral blood. These receptors all come from a woman in her twenties or thirties with COVID-19, enrolled during active disease.

The CDR3: CASSLATTGTGELFF. For the CDR3, the DNA is TGTGCCAGCAGCTTAGCCACTACAGGGACCGGGGAGCTGTTTTTT. V usage is TRBV7-2 and J usage is TRBJ2-2; D possibly corresponds to TRBD1 (6 bases). V lost 0 bases, J lost 5 bases, and 10 bases lay in between. Per the germline V gene, CDR1 is SGHTA and CDR2 is FQGNSA. The CDR3 runs to 15 residues.

This rearrangement joins TRBV7-6 to TRBJ2-7; tentatively, D is TRBD2 (6 bases). Germline CDR1 SGHVS, CDR2 FNYEAQ. The CDR3 is made up of 17 amino acids. Trimming took off 5 bases at V and 3 bases at J, with 23 bases between the two ends. CDR3 in DNA: TGTGCCAGCAGCCCGACCGGGGGAGGATCCCTTAACTACGAGCAGTACGTC. Protein sequence: CASSPTGGGSLNYEQYV.

This sequence joins TRBV6-6 and TRBJ2-7, with 9 bases that match TRBD1. With 6 bases clipped from V and 2 bases from J, the junction kept 5 bases outside the gene matches. This CDR3 is 14 amino acids long. Germline V gene lookup returns CDR1 MNHNY and CDR2 SVGAGI (reference sequence). Here the CDR3 DNA reads TGTGCCAGCAGCCACCGACAGGGGGCCTACGAGCAGTACTTC. Its protein is CASSHRQGAYEQYF.

The chain uses TRBV27 and TRBJ2-2; 8 bases map to TRBD1. The CDR3 is 15 amino acids. Germline CDR1 MNHEY, CDR2 SMNVEV (reference sequence). J gave up 3 bases and V 6 bases, and 6 bases lay outside the gene matches. The CDR3 DNA reads TGTGCCAGCAGCCGGACAGGGTGGTACACCGGGGAGCTGTTTTTT. Translating gives CASSRTGWYTGELFF.

The genes are TRBV6-5 and TRBJ2-2, with TRBD1 matching 10 bases. This CDR3 contains 14 residues. J lost 3 bases, V lost 8 bases, and 3 bases had no gene match. Per the germline V gene, CDR1 is MNHEY and CDR2 is SVGAGI. CDR3 region: CASRGTGDTGELFF. The CDR3 bases are TGTGCCAGCCGCGGGACAGGGGACACCGGGGAGCTGTTTTTT.

The chain carries TRBV27 and TRBJ2-2, with a tentative D call TRBD1 (6 bases). This CDR3 is 17 amino acids long. Germline-derived CDR1 and CDR2 are MNHEY and SMNVEV (reference sequence). V was shortened by 8 bases and J by 2 bases, with 21 bases between the two germline ends. Here the CDR3 reads CASVKRTTGENTGELFF. CDR3 bases: TGTGCCAGCGTGAAGAGGACGACAGGAGAAAACACCGGGGAGCTGTTTTTT.

The rearrangement uses TRBV28 and TRBJ1-5; TRBD1 might be the D (5 bases). CDR1 and CDR2 from the germline V gene are MDHEN and SYDVKM. The CDR3 covers 11 residues. The V end lost 8 bases, the J end lost 7 bases, and 9 bases lay between the germline ends. The CDR3, as DNA: TGTGCCAGCGGTAGGGGCCAGCCCCAGCATTTT. Encoded protein: CASGRGQPQHF.

The rearrangement links TRBV10-3 to TRBJ2-7, with 11 bases lining up with TRBD2. The CDR3 is made up of 13 amino acids. Per germline, CDR1 ENHRY and CDR2 SYGVKD. V trimming: 6 bases; J trimming: 6 bases; junction bases outside the gene matches: 4. The CDR3 reads CAISQTSGTEQYV. DNA of the CDR3: TGTGCCATCAGCCAGACTAGCGGGACCGAGCAGTACGTC.

The chain is built from TRBV5-1 and TRBJ2-3; 7 nucleotides match TRBD2. Germline assignment: CDR1 SGHRS and CDR2 YFSETQ. V was pared by 1 base and J by 5 bases, with 7 bases of the junction left unmatched. The CDR3 has 15 amino acids. In nucleotides, the CDR3 is TGCGCCAGCAGCTTGCAGGGAGGGCCGGGAGATACGCAGTATTTT. Translation gives CASSLQGGPGDTQYF.